The TCR beta chain described here comes from a study of OX40 agonist ivuxolimab in advanced cancers. Looking at the study overall: Patients assigned to dose escalation were diagnosed with hepatocellular carcinoma, melanoma, renal cell or head and neck cancer.

Assay: immunoSEQ multiplex PCR; the TCRdb copy retains only in-frame clones and omits some. The sample holds tens of thousands of clones, 85% to 95% seen once. Comment on this clone: Antigen unknown.

The V end lost 0 bases, the J end lost 1 base, and 5 bases lay between the germline ends. This CDR3 comprises 15 residues. In germline, CDR1 is SGHDT, CDR2 YYEEEE. Collection of blood occurred at baseline, at cycle 4 day 1, and at cycle 7 day 1. Findings and limits, study-wide: Still undetermined is the antigen specificity of the expanded peripheral T cells. Relative to CD4+ cells, CD8+ T cells on average had more expanded clones.

Sequenced material: CD4+ or CD8+ T cells sorted from blood, taken in a trial of the OX40 agonist ivuxolimab. This receptor was taken from an adult with an advanced solid tumor such as melanoma, head and neck, liver or kidney cancer. The chain recombines TRBV5-6 with TRBJ2-6; no definite D call. In DNA form, the CDR3 reads TGTGCCAGCAGCTTGGGGGCATCTGGGGCCAACGTCCTGACTTTC. As protein: CASSLGASGANVLTF.